The sequence of this TCR beta chain was determined in a study of shared clonotypes between healthy human individuals. The naive CD8 subset, CD45RO-negative cells positively selected for CCR7, excluded terminally differentiated effector memory CD45RA+ cells. CDR1 is SGHDT, CDR2 YYEEEE, per germline. The V end was cut by 3 bases, the J end by 8 bases, with 9 bases between. The CDR3 is 11 amino acids. The genomic DNA of each subset was split evenly across several immunoSEQ plates. On sorted subsets, replicate PCRs used about 0.2 ug DNA, or tens of thousands of T cell genomes. Authors' analysis steps: ImmunoSEQ sequences covered only the junction and lacked quality scores; filtering therefore differed. The protocol was immunoSEQ multiplex PCR, while the TCRdb copy is restricted to in-frame clones and leaves out a portion. Clone size and V and J calls were adopted from that table, with D and trimming inferred from the DNA. The sample holds around 2.1 million clones, under 95% seen once.

Comment on this clone: The same CDR3 arises from other DNA sequences in this sample as well.

The origin of this receptor is a man between 18 and 29 years old in good health. Some clones in this sample may be carry-over from other donors' samples. The chain joins TRBV5-6 to TRBJ2-7; D unclear. Sequencing was carried out using naive CD8+ T cells from PBMCs. Here the CDR3 DNA reads TGTGCCAGCAGCTCCGGTCCCAAGCAGTACTTC. Translation gives CASSSGPKQYF.